This T cell receptor (beta chain) was found in a study of OX40 agonist ivuxolimab in advanced cancers. Study overall: Cancers in dose escalation were hepatocellular, melanoma, renal cell and head and neck. Study observations and caveats: Compared with CD4+, CD8+ T cells on average had more expanded clones. With doses of 0.1-3.0 mg/kg, partial responders showed among the lowest clonal expansion. By week 6 at 0.1 to 3.0 mg/kg, blood CD4+ and CD8+ T cells had expanded clonally.

This table comes from immunoSEQ multiplex PCR, and its TCRdb copy is limited to in-frame clones, with some not included. The sample includes 80,000 or so clones, roughly 86% of them seen just once. Remarks on this clone: Its specificity is not known.

Germline V lookup: CDR1 MNHNS, CDR2 SASEGT. V shed 7 bases, J shed 9 bases, and the junction held 9 bases outside the gene matches. The length of the CDR3 is 14 residues. Sequenced material: CD4+ or CD8+ T cells sorted from blood, taken in a trial of the OX40 agonist ivuxolimab. The receptor was isolated from an adult with an advanced solid tumor such as melanoma, head and neck, liver or kidney cancer. The rearrangement links TRBV6-1 to TRBJ1-6; 7 nucleotides agree with TRBD1. The CDR3 coding sequence is TGTGCCAGCATAGGACAGGCGAGACTTTCACCCCTCCACTTT. This codes for CASIGQARLSPLHF.